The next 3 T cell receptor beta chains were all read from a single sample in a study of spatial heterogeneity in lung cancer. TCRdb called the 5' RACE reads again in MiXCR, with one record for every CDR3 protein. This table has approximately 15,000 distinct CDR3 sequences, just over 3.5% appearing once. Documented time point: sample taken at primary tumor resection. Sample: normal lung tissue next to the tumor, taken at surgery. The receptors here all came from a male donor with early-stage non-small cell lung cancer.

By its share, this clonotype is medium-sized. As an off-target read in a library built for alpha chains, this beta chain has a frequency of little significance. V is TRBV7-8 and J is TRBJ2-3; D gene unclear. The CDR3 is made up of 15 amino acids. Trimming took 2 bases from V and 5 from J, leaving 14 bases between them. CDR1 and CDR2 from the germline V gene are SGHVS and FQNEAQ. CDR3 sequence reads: CASSLTGPPQDTQYF. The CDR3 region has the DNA TGTGCCAGCAGCTTAACGGGTCCCCCGCAAGATACGCAGTATTTT.

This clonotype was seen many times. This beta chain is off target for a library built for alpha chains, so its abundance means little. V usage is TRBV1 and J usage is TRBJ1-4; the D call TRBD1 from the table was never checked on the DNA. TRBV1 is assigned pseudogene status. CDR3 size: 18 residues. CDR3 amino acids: CTSSQVGRIQHGNEKLFF. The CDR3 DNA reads TGCACCAGCAGCCAAGTGGGGCGGATCCAGCATGGTAATGAAAAACTGTTTTTT.

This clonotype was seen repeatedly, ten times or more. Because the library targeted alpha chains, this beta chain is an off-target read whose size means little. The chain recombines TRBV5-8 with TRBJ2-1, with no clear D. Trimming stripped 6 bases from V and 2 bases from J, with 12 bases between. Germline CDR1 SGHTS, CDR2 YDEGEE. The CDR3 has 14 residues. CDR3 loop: CASTRLDAYNEQFF. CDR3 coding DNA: TGTGCCAGCACCCGCCTGGATGCCTACAATGAGCAGTTCTTC.